These 17 T cell receptor beta chains share one sample of origin, sequenced in a study of blood T cell repertoires in COVID-19 (dated by TCRdb to the early 2020s). The library was produced with the immunoSEQ multiplex PCR assay. TCRdb obtained this table from immuneACCESS and retained in-frame rearrangements with V and J assigned. These tables miss some clones; where compared with another copy, unresolved V genes account for less than half of the shortfall, and the remainder is unexplained. The sample table lists about 120,000 clones, 75% to 90% of them with a count of one. Clones ranked in the top ten supply around 30% of the sample. The specimen sequenced was peripheral blood. The receptors derive from a man aged 70 or older with active or convalescent COVID-19.

The J gene is TRBJ2-1, the V gene TRBV6-5, with TRBD2 as a possible D gene (5 bases). V was trimmed by 6 bases and J by 0 bases, leaving 9 bases between them. The CDR3 is 14 residues long. Germline V lookup: CDR1 MNHEY, CDR2 SVGAGI. CDR3 coding DNA: TGTGCCAGCAGCCCGGACTCCTCCTACAATGAGCAGTTCTTC. Translated, it gives CASSPDSSYNEQFF.

This chain links TRBV5-4 with TRBJ2-3; 7 positions agree with TRBD2. The CDR3 loop spans 14 amino acids. The V and J ends lost 4 bases and 2 bases, in that order; junction bases with no gene match: 4. Germline V CDR1 and CDR2: SGHNT, YYREEE (reference sequence). The CDR3 loop is CASSQGRATDTQYF. As DNA, the CDR3 is TGTGCCAGCAGCCAAGGGAGGGCCACAGATACGCAGTATTTT.

This clone appeared a single time. The V and J genes are TRBV27 and TRBJ1-2; TRBD1 matches 9 bases. In germline, CDR1 is MNHEY, CDR2 SMNVEV (reference sequence). J gave up 4 bases and V 6 bases, and 9 bases lay outside the gene matches. There are 15 residues in the CDR3. CDR3 residues: CASSTQTGGSYGYTF. The CDR3 bases are TGTGCCAGCAGCACACAGACAGGGGGAAGCTATGGCTACACCTTC.

This clone occurred a few times. The V gene is TRBV19, the J gene TRBJ1-3; 7 bases are a match to TRBD1. With V trimmed by 6 bases and J by 0 bases, 5 bases remained unmatched. Germline CDR1 LNHDA, CDR2 SQIVND (reference sequence). This CDR3 comprises 15 residues. The CDR3 nucleotides read TGTGCCAGTAGCAGGACAGGCGCCTCTGGAAACACCATATATTTT. Its translation is CASSRTGASGNTIYF.

The rearrangement uses TRBV12-3 or TRBV12-4 and TRBJ1-2; D remains ambiguous. The CDR3 sequence is 13 residues long. Trimming removed 5 bases at V and 8 bases at J, with 15 bases between. The CDR3 nucleotides read TGTGCCAGCAGTGCGGTCGTCTATGTCGGCTACACCTTC. It translates to CASSAVVYVGYTF.

V usage is TRBV19 and J usage is TRBJ2-3, with 8 bases identical to TRBD2. From germline, CDR1 is LNHDA and CDR2 SQIVND (reference sequence). This CDR3 is built from 16 residues. The ends lost 3 bases at V and 0 bases at J; junction bases unmatched: 5. In DNA form, the CDR3 reads TGTGCCAGTAGTATGGAGGCTAGCGGGAGCACAGATACGCAGTATTTT. It translates to CASSMEASGSTDTQYF.

This clone was detected only a few times. V and J are TRBV5-4 and TRBJ2-5; 11 nucleotides align to TRBD2. CDR3 size: 15 residues. V shed 1 base, J shed 4 bases, and the junction held 3 bases outside the gene matches. CDR1 SGHNT and CDR2 YYREEE come from the germline V gene (reference sequence). As DNA, the CDR3 is TGTGCCAGCAGCTTGACTAGCGGGAGTCCAGAGACCCAGTACTTC. Its translation: CASSLTSGSPETQYF. The whole variable domain, filled in from reference TRBV5-4 and TRBJ2-5, reads ETGVTQSPTHLIKTRGQQVTLRCSSQSGHNTVSWYQQALGQGPQFIFQYYREEENGRGNFPPRFSGLQFPNYSSELNVNALELDDSALYLCASSLTSGSPETQYFGPGTRLLVL.

This chain connects TRBV18 to TRBJ2-2; 7 bases align to TRBD1. Trimming at V came to 2 bases and at J to 0 bases, leaving 0 bases not matched to a gene. The CDR3 is made up of 15 amino acids. Germline CDR1 is KGHSH and CDR2 is LQKENI. DNA for the CDR3: TGTGCCAGCTCACCAGGGACAGCGAACACCGGGGAGCTGTTTTTT. It codes for CASSPGTANTGELFF.

The gene calls are TRBV6-5 and TRBJ1-3, with D maybe TRBD1 (6 bases). Trimming cost V 5 bases and J 0 bases, with 11 bases left between them. CDR3 size: 15 residues. Germline lookup yields CDR1 MNHEY and CDR2 SVGAGI. The CDR3 DNA sequence: TGTGCCAGCAGTAGGACAGTAACCTCTGGAAACACCATATATTTT. Translation gives CASSRTVTSGNTIYF.

The chain recombines TRBV19 with TRBJ2-4; 11 positions match TRBD2. Looked up from germline, CDR1 is LNHDA and CDR2 is SQIVND (reference sequence). Unmatched junction bases numbered 10, after V lost 0 bases and J lost 0 bases. The CDR3 is made up of 20 amino acids. The CDR3, as DNA: TGTGCCAGTAGTATAGACGCGACTAGCGGGATTACTGTAGCCAAAAACATTCAGTACTTC. This translates into CASSIDATSGITVAKNIQYF.

V usage is TRBV18 and J usage is TRBJ1-3; D ambiguous. Trimming took off 0 bases at V and 0 bases at J, with 6 bases between the two ends. This CDR3 has 15 residues. Germline V gene lookup returns CDR1 KGHSH and CDR2 LQKENI. CDR3 sequence (DNA): TGTGCCAGCTCACCACCGTGGGCCTCTGGAAACACCATATATTTT. Protein product: CASSPPWASGNTIYF.

This clone was picked up one time. The chain carries TRBV7-8 and TRBJ1-4, with D possibly being TRBD1 (5 bases). The CDR3 contains 15 residues. The V gene lost 5 bases and the J gene lost 4 bases, with 14 bases spanning the gap. Germline V gene data show CDR1 as SGHVS and CDR2 as FQNEAQ. CDR3: CASSPRQTHNEKLFF. The CDR3 coding sequence is TGTGCCAGCAGCCCGAGACAGACCCATAATGAAAAACTGTTTTTT.

V gene TRBV21-1 combines with J gene TRBJ2-2; TRBD2 is the table's D call, not checked against the DNA. TRBV21-1 is flagged as a pseudogene. The CDR3 is made up of 15 amino acids. The CDR3 DNA follows: TGTGCCAGCAGCAACGGGGAGTCGAACACCGGGGAGCTGTTTTTT. It codes for CASSNGESNTGELFF.

CDR3 in amino acids: CASSERTGNNEKLFF. The CDR3 bases are TGTGCCAGCAGCGAAAGGACAGGGAATAATGAAAAACTGTTTTTT. The chain is built from TRBV9 and TRBJ1-4; 8 bases map to TRBD1. The germline CDR1 and CDR2 sequences are SGDLS and YYNGEE. The CDR3 runs 15 residues. Unmatched junction bases numbered 5, after V lost 3 bases and J lost 4 bases.

This chain links TRBV28 with TRBJ2-2; D is unresolved. The CDR3 length is 13 residues. Germline CDR1 and CDR2: MDHEN and SYDVKM. V was shortened by 5 bases and J by 7 bases, with 11 bases between the two germline ends. CDR3 residues: CASSLPPGGELFF. CDR3 DNA: TGTGCCAGCAGTCTCCCCCCGGGCGGGGAGCTGTTTTTT.

In DNA, the CDR3 is TGTGCCAGCAGCTTATACCGGTCCGGGGAGCTGTTTTTT. It codes for CASSLYRSGELFF. This chain uses TRBV7-9 with TRBJ2-2; D is undetermined. Deletions cut 2 bases from V and 6 bases from J, with 7 bases between. This CDR3 has 13 residues. Germline CDR1 SEHNR, CDR2 FQNEAQ (reference sequence).

The chain employs TRBV3-1 (or the pseudogene TRBV3-2) and TRBJ2-1; TRBD1 agrees at 7 bases. The length of the CDR3 is 15 residues. V shed 3 bases and J 4 bases; nucleotides not matched to a gene: 6. Germline CDR1 and CDR2: LGHDT and YNNKEL (reference sequence). CDR3 in amino acids: CASSQAGTVYNEQFF. For the CDR3, the DNA is TGTGCCAGCAGCCAGGCCGGGACAGTATACAATGAGCAGTTCTTC.